The rows below give T cell receptor beta chains drawn from one sample of a study of T-cell memory formation after mild COVID-19. TCRdb recomputed calls from the 5' RACE reads with MiXCR, one row per CDR3 protein. This sample has 200,000 to 250,000 distinct CDR3 sequences, with approximately 9% found just once. Sequencing used PBMCs or a T cell subset sorted from them (not recorded which). The receptors were sampled from a man between 18 and 29 years old who had mild COVID-19 (a few samples of this study predate the infection). Cell type and time point are not known. Each CDR3 is given with its conserved first and last residue. The order of the fields is J gene, D gene, V gene, clone size, CDR3 protein, CDR3 DNA. A D gene is named only where the DNA matches it firmly. Some rows have no size entry. The others give once, few or many, or a class for an expanded clone.

TRBJ2-5,TRBD1,TRBV2,few,CASSELLGATGGPETQYF,TGTGCCAGCAGTGAATTATTAGGGGCGACAGGGGGGCCAGAGACCCAGTACTTC
TRBJ2-4,.,TRBV7-9,.,CASSSAGTRYIQYF,TGTGCCAGCAGCTCCGCCGGGACAAGATACATTCAGTACTTC
TRBJ2-3,.,TRBV18,.,CASSSGLESMDTQYF,TGTGCCAGCTCATCCGGTCTGGAATCTATGGATACGCAGTATTTT
TRBJ1-1,.,TRBV4-2,.,CASSQREKAFF,TGTGCCAGCAGCCAACGAGAGAAGGCTTTCTTT
TRBJ1-4,.,TRBV2,few,CASRREVMVEKLFF,TGTGCCAGCAGGAGGGAGGTGATGGTTGAAAAACTGTTTTTT
TRBJ1-1,.,TRBV6-5,few,CASSPSGQGPEAFF,TGTGCCAGCAGCCCCTCGGGACAAGGACCTGAAGCTTTCTTT
TRBJ2-3,.,TRBV5-1,few,CASSLGSWRTTDTQYF,TGCGCCAGCAGCTTGGGCTCCTGGCGGACCACAGATACGCAGTATTTT
TRBJ2-7,TRBD1,TRBV5-6,few,CASSSGTGTYEQYF,TGTGCCAGCAGCTCCGGGACAGGGACCTACGAGCAGTACTTC
TRBJ2-3,TRBD2,TRBV4-3,.,CASSQDLFSGGDTQYF,TGCGCCAGCAGCCAAGATTTGTTCTCGGGGGGGGATACGCAGTATTTT
TRBJ2-4,TRBD2,TRBV7-9,.,CASSFAGGNIQYF,TGTGCCAGCAGCTTCGCGGGGGGGAACATTCAGTACTTC